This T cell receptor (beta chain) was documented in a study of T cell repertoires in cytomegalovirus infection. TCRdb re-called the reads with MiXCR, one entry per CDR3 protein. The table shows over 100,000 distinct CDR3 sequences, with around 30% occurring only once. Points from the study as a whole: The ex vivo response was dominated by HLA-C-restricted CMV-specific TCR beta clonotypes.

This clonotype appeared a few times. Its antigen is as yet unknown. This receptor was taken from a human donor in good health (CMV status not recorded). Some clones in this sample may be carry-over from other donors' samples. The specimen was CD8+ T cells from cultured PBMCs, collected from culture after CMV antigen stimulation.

This CDR3 is CASSLASEAFF. For the CDR3, the DNA is TGTGCCAGCAGCTTAGCCAGTGAAGCTTTCTTT. This chain uses TRBV11-2 with TRBJ1-1; D gene unclear. This CDR3 spans 11 amino acids. The germline CDR1 and CDR2 sequences are SGHAT and FQNNGV. Trimming shortened V by 1 base and J by 7 bases, and 4 bases separated the two germline ends.